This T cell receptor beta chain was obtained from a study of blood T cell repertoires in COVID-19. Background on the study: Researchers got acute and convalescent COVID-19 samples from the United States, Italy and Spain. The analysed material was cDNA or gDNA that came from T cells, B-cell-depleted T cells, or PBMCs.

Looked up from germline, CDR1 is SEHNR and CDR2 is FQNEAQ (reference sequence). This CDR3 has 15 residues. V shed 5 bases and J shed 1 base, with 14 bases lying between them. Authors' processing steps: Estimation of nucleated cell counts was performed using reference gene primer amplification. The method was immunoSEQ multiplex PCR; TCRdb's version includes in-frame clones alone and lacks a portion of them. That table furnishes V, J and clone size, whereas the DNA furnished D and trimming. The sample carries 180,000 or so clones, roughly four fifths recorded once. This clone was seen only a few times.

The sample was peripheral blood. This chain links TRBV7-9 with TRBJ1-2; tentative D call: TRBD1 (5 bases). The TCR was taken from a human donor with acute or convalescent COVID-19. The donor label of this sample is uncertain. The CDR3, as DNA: TGTGCCAGCAGCCAGACAGAGAGTAGTAACTATGGCTACACCTTC. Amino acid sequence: CASSQTESSNYGYTF.